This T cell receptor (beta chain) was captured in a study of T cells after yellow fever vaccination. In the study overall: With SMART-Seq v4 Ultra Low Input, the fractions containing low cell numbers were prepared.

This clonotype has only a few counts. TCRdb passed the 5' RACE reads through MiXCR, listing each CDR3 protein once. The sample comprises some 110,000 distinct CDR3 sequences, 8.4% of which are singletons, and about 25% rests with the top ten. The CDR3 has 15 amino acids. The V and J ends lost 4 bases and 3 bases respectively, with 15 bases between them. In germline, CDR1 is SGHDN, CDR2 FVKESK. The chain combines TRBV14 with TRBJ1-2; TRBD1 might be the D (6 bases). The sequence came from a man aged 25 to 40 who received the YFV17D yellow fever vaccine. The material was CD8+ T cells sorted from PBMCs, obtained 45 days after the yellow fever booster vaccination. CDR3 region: CASSPFAGGYYGYTF. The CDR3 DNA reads TGTGCCAGCAGCCCCTTCGCGGGGGGCTACTATGGCTACACCTTC.